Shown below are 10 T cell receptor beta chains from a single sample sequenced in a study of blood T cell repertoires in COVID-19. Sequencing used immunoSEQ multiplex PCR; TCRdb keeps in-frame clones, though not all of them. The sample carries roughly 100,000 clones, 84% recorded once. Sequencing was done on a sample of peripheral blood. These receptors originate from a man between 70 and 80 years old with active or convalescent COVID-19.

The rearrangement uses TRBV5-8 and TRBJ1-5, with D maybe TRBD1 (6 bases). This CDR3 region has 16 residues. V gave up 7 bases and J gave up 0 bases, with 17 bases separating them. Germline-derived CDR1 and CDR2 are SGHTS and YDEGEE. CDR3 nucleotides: TGTGCCAGCGGGAATGACAGGCGATATAGCAATCAGCCCCAGCATTTT. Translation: CASGNDRRYSNQPQHF. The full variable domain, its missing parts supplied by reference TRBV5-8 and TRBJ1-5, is EAGVTQSPTHLIKTRGQQATLRCSPISGHTSVYWYQQALGLGLQFLLWYDEGEERNRGNFPPRFSGRQFPNYSSELNVNALELEDSALYLCASGNDRRYSNQPQHFGDGTRLSIL.

This CDR3 is CASSPSTDTQYF. In DNA, the CDR3 is TGTGCCAGTAGCCCTAGTACAGATACGCAGTATTTT. The genes are TRBV19 and TRBJ2-3; no definite D call. Trimming removed 6 bases at V and 3 bases at J, with 7 bases between. This CDR3 spans 12 amino acids. Germline V lookup: CDR1 LNHDA, CDR2 SQIVND (reference sequence).

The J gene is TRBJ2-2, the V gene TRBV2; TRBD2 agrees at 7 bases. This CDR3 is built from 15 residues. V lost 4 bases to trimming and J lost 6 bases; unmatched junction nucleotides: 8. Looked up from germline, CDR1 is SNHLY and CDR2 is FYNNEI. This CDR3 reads CASSVWDRGAGELFF. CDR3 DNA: TGTGCCAGCAGTGTATGGGACCGGGGGGCCGGGGAGCTGTTTTTT. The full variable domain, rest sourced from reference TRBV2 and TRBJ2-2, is EPEVTQTPSHQVTQMGQEVILRCVPISNHLYFYWYRQILGQKVEFLVSFYNNEISEKSEIFDDQFSVERPDGSNFTLKIRSTKLEDSAMYFCASSVWDRGAGELFFGEGSRLTVL.

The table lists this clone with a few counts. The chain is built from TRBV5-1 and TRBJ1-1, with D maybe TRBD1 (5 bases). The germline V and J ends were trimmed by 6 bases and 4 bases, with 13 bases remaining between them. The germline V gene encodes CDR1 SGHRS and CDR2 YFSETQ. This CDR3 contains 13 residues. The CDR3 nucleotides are TGCGCCAGCAACGGGGGTTTGAGCACTGAAGCTTTCTTT. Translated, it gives CASNGGLSTEAFF.

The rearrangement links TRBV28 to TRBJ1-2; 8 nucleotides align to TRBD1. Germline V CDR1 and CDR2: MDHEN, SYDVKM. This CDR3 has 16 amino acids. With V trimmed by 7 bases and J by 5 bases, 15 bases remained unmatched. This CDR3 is CASTGWSDRENYGYTF. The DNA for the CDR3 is TGTGCCAGCACCGGATGGTCGGACAGGGAGAATTATGGCTACACCTTC.

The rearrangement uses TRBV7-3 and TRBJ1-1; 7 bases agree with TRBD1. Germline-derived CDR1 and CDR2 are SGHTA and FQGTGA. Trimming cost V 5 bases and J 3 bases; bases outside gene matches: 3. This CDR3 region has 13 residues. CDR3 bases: TGTGCCAGCAGCCAACAGGGGTACACTGAAGCTTTCTTT. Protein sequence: CASSQQGYTEAFF.

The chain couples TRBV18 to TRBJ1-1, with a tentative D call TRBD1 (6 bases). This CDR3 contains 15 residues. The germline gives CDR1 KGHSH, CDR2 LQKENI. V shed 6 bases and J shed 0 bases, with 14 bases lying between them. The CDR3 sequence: CASSPARGLNTEAFF. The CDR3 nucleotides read TGTGCCAGCTCTCCAGCCAGGGGCTTGAACACTGAAGCTTTCTTT.

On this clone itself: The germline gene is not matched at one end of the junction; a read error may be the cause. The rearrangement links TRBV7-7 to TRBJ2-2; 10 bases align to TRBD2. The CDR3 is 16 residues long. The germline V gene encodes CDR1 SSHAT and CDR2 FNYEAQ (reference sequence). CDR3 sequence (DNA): TGTGCTAGCAGCTTAGGACTAGCGGATGGGCCCGGGGAGCTGTTTTTT. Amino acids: CASSLGLADGPGELFF.

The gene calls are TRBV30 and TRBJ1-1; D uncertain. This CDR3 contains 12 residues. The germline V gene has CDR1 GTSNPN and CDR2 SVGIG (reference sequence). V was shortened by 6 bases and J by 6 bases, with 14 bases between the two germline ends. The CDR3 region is CACLRSVSEAFF. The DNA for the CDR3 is TGTGCCTGTCTTAGGAGTGTGTCTGAAGCTTTCTTT. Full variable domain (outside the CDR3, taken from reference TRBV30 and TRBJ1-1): SQTIHQWPATLVQPVGSPLSLECTVEGTSNPNLYWYRQAAGRGLQLLFYSVGIGQISSEVPQNLSASRPQDRQFILSSKKLLLSDSGFYLCACLRSVSEAFFGQGTRLTVV.

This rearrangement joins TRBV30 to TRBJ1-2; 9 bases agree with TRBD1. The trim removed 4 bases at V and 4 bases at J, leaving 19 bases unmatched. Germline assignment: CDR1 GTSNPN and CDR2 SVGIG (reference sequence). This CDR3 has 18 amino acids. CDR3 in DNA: TGTGCCTGGATCCCGCAGGGGACCGGGGACAGGGTGAGCTATGGCTACACCTTC. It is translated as CAWIPQGTGDRVSYGYTF.